The clone carrying this T cell receptor (beta chain) was detected only a few times. What it binds is unknown. The V gene lost 5 bases and the J gene lost 2 bases, with 10 bases spanning the gap. Germline loops: CDR1 SGHRS, CDR2 YFSETQ. The CDR3 covers 14 residues. Template switching by 5'RACE produced TCR cDNA, adding a universal primer site and UMIs. One entry per CDR3 protein results from TCRdb running MiXCR on the 5' RACE reads. This repertoire shows about 330,000 distinct CDR3 sequences, 6.8% found once; its top ten account for over 15%. This record belongs to a study of T cells after yellow fever vaccination. Study-level findings and limits: In post-booster samples, most primary-vaccination clones reappeared (roughly 96% CD4, around 87% CD8). By day 5 rather than day 15, the secondary response had peaked, though it was weaker. Although most clonotypes did not, a small share appeared in both CD4 and CD8 compartments.

The starting material was PBMCs, obtained more than 40 days after the first yellow fever vaccination. The origin of this receptor is a man in his late teens or twenties who received the YFV17D yellow fever vaccine. The chain couples TRBV5-1 to TRBJ2-2; D ambiguous. The CDR3 reads CASSFQLNTGELFF. CDR3 DNA sequence: TGCGCCAGCAGTTTTCAACTTAACACCGGGGAGCTGTTTTTT.